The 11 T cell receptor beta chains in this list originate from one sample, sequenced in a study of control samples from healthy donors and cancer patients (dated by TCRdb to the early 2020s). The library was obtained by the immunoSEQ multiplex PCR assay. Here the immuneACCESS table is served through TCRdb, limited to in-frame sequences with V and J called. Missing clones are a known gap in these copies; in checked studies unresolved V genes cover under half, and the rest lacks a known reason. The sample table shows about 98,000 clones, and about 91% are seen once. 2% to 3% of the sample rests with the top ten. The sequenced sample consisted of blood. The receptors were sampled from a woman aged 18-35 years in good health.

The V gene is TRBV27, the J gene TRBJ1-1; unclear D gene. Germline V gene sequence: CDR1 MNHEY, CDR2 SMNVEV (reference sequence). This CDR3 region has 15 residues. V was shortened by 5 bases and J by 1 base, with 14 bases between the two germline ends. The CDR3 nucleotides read TGTGCCAGCAGTCCACACCGGGATACGAACACTGAAGCTTTCTTT. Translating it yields CASSPHRDTNTEAFF.

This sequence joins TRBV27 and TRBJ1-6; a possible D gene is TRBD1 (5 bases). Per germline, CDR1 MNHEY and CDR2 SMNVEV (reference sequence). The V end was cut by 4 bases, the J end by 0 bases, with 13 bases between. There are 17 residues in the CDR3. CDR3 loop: CASSSVGGSSYNSPLHF. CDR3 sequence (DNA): TGTGCCAGCAGTTCGGTGGGGGGAAGCTCCTATAATTCACCCCTCCACTTT.

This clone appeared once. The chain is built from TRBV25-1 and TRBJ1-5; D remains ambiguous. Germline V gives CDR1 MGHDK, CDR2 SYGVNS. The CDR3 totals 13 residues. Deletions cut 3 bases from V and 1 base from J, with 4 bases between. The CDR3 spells CASSEGSNQPQHF. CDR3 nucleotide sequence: TGTGCCAGCAGTGAGGGGAGCAATCAGCCCCAGCATTTT.

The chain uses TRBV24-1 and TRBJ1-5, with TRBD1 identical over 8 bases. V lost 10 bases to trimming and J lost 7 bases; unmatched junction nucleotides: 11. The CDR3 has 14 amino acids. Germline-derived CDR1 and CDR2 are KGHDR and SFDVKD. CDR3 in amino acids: CATQRTGTSQPQHF. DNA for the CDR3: TGTGCCACACAACGGACAGGGACGAGCCAGCCCCAGCATTTT.

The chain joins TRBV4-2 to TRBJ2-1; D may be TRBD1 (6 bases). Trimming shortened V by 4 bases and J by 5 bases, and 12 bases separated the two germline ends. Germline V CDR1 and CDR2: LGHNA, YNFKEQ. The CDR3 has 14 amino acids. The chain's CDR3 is CASSLYTGNNEQFF. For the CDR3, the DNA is TGTGCCAGCAGCCTCTACACAGGGAACAATGAGCAGTTCTTC.

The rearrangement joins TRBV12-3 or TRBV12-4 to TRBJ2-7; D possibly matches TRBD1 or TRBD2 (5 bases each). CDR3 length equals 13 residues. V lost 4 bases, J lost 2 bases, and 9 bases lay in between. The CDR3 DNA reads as TGTGCCAGCAGTTGGGGGTCACCCTACGAGCAGTACTTC. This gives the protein CASSWGSPYEQYF.

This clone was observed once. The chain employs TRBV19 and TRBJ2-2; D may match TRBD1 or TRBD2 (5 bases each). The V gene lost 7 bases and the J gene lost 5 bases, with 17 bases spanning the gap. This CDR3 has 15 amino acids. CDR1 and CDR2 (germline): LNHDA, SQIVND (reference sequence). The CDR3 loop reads CASTHGARLTGELFF. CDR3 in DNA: TGTGCCAGTACCCACGGGGCGCGGTTGACCGGGGAGCTGTTTTTT.

The CDR3 loop is CASSTGLGSYEQYF. CDR3 DNA sequence: TGCGCCAGCAGCACGGGACTGGGATCCTACGAGCAGTACTTC. The chain recombines TRBV5-1 with TRBJ2-7, with D perhaps matching TRBD2 (6 bases). Germline values: CDR1 SGHRS, CDR2 YFSETQ. CDR3 length equals 14 residues. V was clipped by 4 bases and J by 1 base, with 12 bases between them.

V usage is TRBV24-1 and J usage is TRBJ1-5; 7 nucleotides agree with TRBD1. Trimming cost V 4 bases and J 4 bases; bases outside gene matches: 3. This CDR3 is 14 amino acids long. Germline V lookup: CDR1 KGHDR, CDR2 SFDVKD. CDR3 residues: CATSEAGGNQPQHF. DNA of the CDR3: TGTGCCACCAGTGAAGCAGGGGGGAATCAGCCCCAGCATTTT.

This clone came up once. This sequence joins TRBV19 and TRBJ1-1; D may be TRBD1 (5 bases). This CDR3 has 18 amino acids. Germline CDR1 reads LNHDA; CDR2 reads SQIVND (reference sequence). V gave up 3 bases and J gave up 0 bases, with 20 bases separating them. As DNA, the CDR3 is TGTGCCAGTAGTATGCGCGGACCCCTGCAGGGTTTGAACACTGAAGCTTTCTTT. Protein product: CASSMRGPLQGLNTEAFF.

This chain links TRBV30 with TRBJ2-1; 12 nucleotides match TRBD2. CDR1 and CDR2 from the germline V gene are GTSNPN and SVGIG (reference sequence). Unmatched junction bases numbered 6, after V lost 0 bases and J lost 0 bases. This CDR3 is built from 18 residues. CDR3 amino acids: CAWSVGLAGGSSYNEQFF. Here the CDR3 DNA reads TGTGCCTGGAGTGTCGGGCTAGCGGGGGGGAGCTCCTACAATGAGCAGTTCTTC.